One sample yielded the 23 T cell receptor beta chains listed below, sequenced in a study of T-cell reconstitution after alpha-beta-depleted transplantation in children. Researchers prepared the TCRbeta library using unique molecular identifiers, the study reports. TCRdb itself ran the PCR reads through MiXCR, one entry per CDR3 protein. The sample holds just over 350,000 distinct CDR3 sequences, about an eighth seen once. Sequencing was performed on PBMCs, taken from the stem cell graft. Receptors were obtained from a human donor who donated a stem cell graft to a child with Fanconi anemia.

The chain is built from TRBV29-1 and TRBJ2-1; 14 positions match TRBD2. With 2 bases clipped from V and 2 bases from J, the junction kept 11 bases outside the gene matches. There are 19 residues in the CDR3. Germline lookup yields CDR1 SQVTM and CDR2 ANQGSEA. The CDR3 nucleotides read TGCAGCGTTGAAAGTGTCGTGACTAGCGGGGGGGCGGCCTACAATGAGCAGTTCTTC. Protein product: CSVESVVTSGGAAYNEQFF.

This clonotype was counted a few times. The rearrangement joins TRBV10-3 to TRBJ2-3; weak D call: TRBD2 (5 bases). The germline gives CDR1 ENHRY, CDR2 SYGVKD. Trimming shortened V by 5 bases and J by 2 bases, and 23 bases separated the two germline ends. CDR3 length: 18 residues. The CDR3 DNA reads TGTGCCATCAGTCCGCGCCCGTTACAGCGGACCCCCACAGATACGCAGTATTTT. Amino acid sequence: CAISPRPLQRTPTDTQYF.

The genes are TRBV9 and TRBJ1-1, with D tentatively TRBD1 (5 bases). Trimming cost V 2 bases and J 8 bases, with 13 bases left between them. Per the germline V gene, CDR1 is SGDLS and CDR2 is YYNGEE. CDR3 length: 13 residues. Written as DNA, the CDR3 is TGTGCCAGCAGCGTGAACCCCGGGGCCGAAGCTTTCTTT. This gives the protein CASSVNPGAEAFF. The full variable domain, completed using reference TRBV9 and TRBJ1-1, is DSGVTQTPKHLITATGQRVTLRCSPRSGDLSVYWYQQSLDQGLQFLIQYYNGEERAKGNILERFSAQQFPDLHSELNLSSLELGDSALYFCASSVNPGAEAFFGQGTRLTVV.

The V call is TRBV12-3 or TRBV12-4, the J call TRBJ2-7; unclear D gene. The ends were cut back, 3 bases at V and 0 bases at J, with 9 bases in the middle. The CDR3 is 14 amino acids. CDR3 sequence (DNA): TGTGCCAGCAGTTTTCGATTTTCCTCCTACGAGCAGTACTTC. Translating gives CASSFRFSSYEQYF.

The CDR3 sequence: CASSTAYEQYF. The DNA for the CDR3 is TGTGCCAGCAGTACGGCCTACGAGCAGTACTTC. The J gene is TRBJ2-7, the V gene TRBV6-2 or TRBV6-3; D call uncertain. The CDR3 extends over 11 amino acids. Trimming removed 5 bases at V and 2 bases at J, with 4 bases between. From germline, CDR1 is MNHEY and CDR2 SVGEGT.

The rearrangement links TRBV5-1 to TRBJ1-1; D call uncertain. CDR1 SGHRS and CDR2 YFSETQ come from the germline V gene. This CDR3 spans 18 amino acids. With 0 bases removed from V and 2 bases from J, the gap between germline ends came to 20 bases. The CDR3 loop reads CASSLAMTYEVLNTEAFF. For the CDR3, the DNA is TGCGCCAGCAGCTTGGCAATGACGTACGAAGTTCTAAACACTGAAGCTTTCTTT.

In this sample, this clonotype turned up a few times. In nucleotides, the CDR3 is TGTGCCAGCAGTTACGAGACAGGGTTGAACACTGAAGCTTTCTTT. Translated: CASSYETGLNTEAFF. This chain links TRBV6-5 with TRBJ1-1, with 7 positions matching TRBD1. J was trimmed by 0 bases and V by 2 bases; bases with no gene match: 3. The germline gives CDR1 MNHEY, CDR2 SVGAGI. The CDR3 loop spans 15 amino acids.

This clonotype was detected a few times. The CDR3 spells CASSFGGAPGDEQFF. The CDR3 DNA is TGTGCCAGCAGTTTTGGTGGGGCCCCCGGGGATGAGCAGTTCTTC. The gene calls are TRBV12-3 or TRBV12-4 and TRBJ2-1, with D possibly being TRBD1 or TRBD2 (5 bases each). This CDR3 spans 15 amino acids. V was trimmed by 3 bases and J by 8 bases, leaving 17 bases between them.

This clonotype has only a few counts. The chain combines TRBV20-1 with TRBJ1-5; D might be TRBD1 (5 bases). Trimming left V 6 bases short and J 0 bases short, with 9 bases between. This CDR3 comprises 13 residues. Germline-derived CDR1 and CDR2 are DFQATT and SNEGSKA (reference sequence). The CDR3 DNA follows: TGCAGTGCCGTTAGGGGTAGCAATCAGCCCCAGCATTTT. Amino acids: CSAVRGSNQPQHF.

The table lists this clonotype with a few counts. The V gene is TRBV20-1, the J gene TRBJ1-1; 7 positions agree with TRBD1. Germline CDR1 and CDR2: DFQATT and SNEGSKA (reference sequence). This CDR3 comprises 13 residues. The CDR3 region is CSYPRGGQVEAFF. The CDR3 DNA is TGCAGCTACCCGAGGGGCGGACAGGTAGAAGCTTTCTTT.

This clonotype was seen many times. The chain joins TRBV5-6 to TRBJ2-4; 7 bases match TRBD1. In germline, CDR1 is SGHDT, CDR2 YYEEEE. The V and J ends lost 4 bases and 3 bases, in that order; junction bases with no gene match: 4. The CDR3 extends over 14 amino acids. For the CDR3, the DNA is TGTGCCAGCAGCCCCGGACAGGACAAAAACATTCAGTACTTC. This sequence encodes CASSPGQDKNIQYF.

In nucleotides, the CDR3 is TGTGCCAGCAGTTACTCGGAGGGGGGCCAAGAGACCCAGTACTTC. Its translation: CASSYSEGGQETQYF. The rearrangement uses TRBV6-5 and TRBJ2-5, with D perhaps given as TRBD1 or TRBD2 (6 bases each). The V end was cut by 0 bases, the J end by 1 base, with 9 bases between. The V gene's germline CDR1 is MNHEY and CDR2 SVGAGI. The length of the CDR3 is 15 residues.

The rearrangement uses TRBV7-2 and TRBJ1-5; unclear D gene. Germline V CDR1 and CDR2: SGHTA, FQGNSA. Trimming took off 0 bases at V and 2 bases at J, with 8 bases between the two ends. This CDR3 has 15 residues. CDR3 sequence reads: CASSLASSGNQPQHF. CDR3 in DNA: TGTGCCAGCAGCTTAGCGAGTTCTGGCAATCAGCCCCAGCATTTT.

The J gene is TRBJ1-3, the V gene TRBV6-2 or TRBV6-3; no clear D gene. The CDR3 runs 13 residues. V lost 5 bases and J 4 bases, leaving 9 bases between the germline ends. Germline lookup yields CDR1 MNHEY and CDR2 SVGEGT. The CDR3 here is CASSDPAGNTIYF. CDR3 bases: TGTGCCAGCAGTGACCCCGCCGGAAACACCATATATTTT.

This clonotype occurred a few times. J is TRBJ2-1 and V is TRBV12-3 or TRBV12-4; TRBD1 aligns across 10 bases. V shed 8 bases, J shed 8 bases, and the junction held 15 bases outside the gene matches. The CDR3 totals 16 residues. CDR3 coding DNA: TGTGCCAGCCGAACCAAACCGGGACAGGGGATAGATGAGCAGTTCTTC. It specifies CASRTKPGQGIDEQFF.

The chain links TRBV5-1 to TRBJ2-3; the match to TRBD2 covers 7 bases. The CDR3 totals 14 residues. CDR1 is SGHRS, CDR2 YFSETQ, per germline. V dropped 3 bases and J dropped 2; count of bases not matched to a gene: 3. The CDR3 coding sequence is TGCGCCAGCAGCTCTAGCGGTTACACAGATACGCAGTATTTT. It codes for CASSSSGYTDTQYF.

This clonotype was counted at least ten times. The CDR3 bases are TGTGCCAGCAGTTGGACCGGGGAGCTGTTTTTT. This sequence encodes CASSWTGELFF. V gene TRBV12-3 or TRBV12-4 combines with J gene TRBJ2-2; D remains ambiguous. The CDR3 is 11 amino acids. Deletions cut 4 bases from V and 5 bases from J, with 2 bases between.

This clonotype was counted a few times. This chain joins TRBV28 and TRBJ1-2, with D possibly matching TRBD1 (5 bases). Germline CDR1 MDHEN, CDR2 SYDVKM. The CDR3 is made up of 15 amino acids. V lost 7 bases, J lost 8 bases, and 23 bases lay in between. The CDR3 DNA sequence: TGTGCCAGCACCCTAGGGGCAGAGGGACTCCTCGGCTACACCTTC. Translation gives CASTLGAEGLLGYTF.

The chain has TRBV20-1 and TRBJ2-5; possibly TRBD2 for D (6 bases). The V gene lost 0 bases and the J gene lost 3 bases, with 11 bases spanning the gap. Germline CDR1 and CDR2: DFQATT and SNEGSKA (reference sequence). The CDR3 consists of 14 residues. The CDR3, as DNA: TGCAGTGCTAGAGAAACCCGGGGGAAAGAGACCCAGTACTTC. Amino acid sequence: CSARETRGKETQYF.

The chain links TRBV4-3 to TRBJ1-2; no clear D. This CDR3 spans 15 amino acids. Trimming pared 4 bases from V and 7 bases from J, leaving 19 bases between. Per germline, CDR1 LGHNA and CDR2 YSLEER. CDR3 amino acids: CASSRRVQVLGGYTF. The CDR3 bases are TGCGCCAGCAGCCGGAGGGTCCAGGTCCTTGGTGGCTACACCTTC.

Only a few counts were recorded for this clonotype. This chain links TRBV15 with TRBJ2-3, with no clear D. Germline CDR1 LNHNV, CDR2 YYDKDF (reference sequence). The CDR3 totals 16 residues. Trimming pared 0 bases from V and 0 bases from J, leaving 10 bases between. The CDR3 reads CATSRDSPDSTDTQYF. The CDR3 nucleotides read TGTGCCACCAGCAGAGATTCTCCGGACAGCACAGATACGCAGTATTTT.

The DNA of the CDR3 is TGCGCCAGCAGCGATGGTCGGGCGGATACGCAGTATTTT. It yields the protein CASSDGRADTQYF. The genes are TRBV5-1 and TRBJ2-3; no clear D gene. Trimming cost V 4 bases and J 6 bases, with 12 bases left between them. The CDR3 length is 13 residues. Germline V CDR1 and CDR2: SGHRS, YFSETQ. Supplemented by reference TRBV5-1 and TRBJ2-3, the full variable domain reads KAGVTQTPRYLIKTRGQQVTLSCSPISGHRSVSWYQQTPGQGLQFLFEYFSETQRNKGNFPGRFSGRQFSNSRSEMNVSTLELGDSALYLCASSDGRADTQYFGPGTRLTVL.

This clonotype has a handful of counts. V and J are TRBV29-1 and TRBJ1-4; D call uncertain. The CDR3 is 11 residues long. CDR1 and CDR2 from the germline V gene are SQVTM and ANQGSEA. Between the trimmed V and J ends, which lost 4 bases and 5 bases, there was a span of 5 bases. CDR3 sequence reads: CSVGQNEKLFF. In nucleotides, the CDR3 is TGCAGCGTTGGGCAGAATGAAAAACTGTTTTTT. Full variable domain (remainder filled in from reference TRBV29-1 and TRBJ1-4): SAVISQKPSRDICQRGTSLTIQCQVDSQVTMMFWYRQQPGQSLTLIATANQGSEATYESGFVIDKFPISRPNLTFSTLTVSNMSPEDSSIYLCSVGQNEKLFFGSGTQLSVL.